The 23 T cell receptor beta chains reported below all come from one sample, sequenced in a study of cytomegalovirus exposure and HLA in healthy donors. Vbeta (60) and Jbeta (13) primers were used in the PCR. The repertoire was sequenced with immunoSEQ multiplex PCR; TCRdb's copy has only in-frame clones and lacks some. The sample carries about 160,000 clones, 75% to 90% recorded once. The sample was PBMCs. These receptor sequences come from a woman between 18 and 29 years old in good health and CMV-seronegative.

This rearrangement joins TRBV27 to TRBJ1-2; tentative D call: TRBD1 (5 bases). Germline V gene sequence: CDR1 MNHEY, CDR2 SMNVEV (reference sequence). Deletions cut 0 bases from V and 4 bases from J, with 15 bases between. The CDR3 is 16 amino acids. CDR3 residues: CASSLSRSGPLYGYTF. The CDR3 nucleotides read TGTGCCAGCAGTTTATCGAGGTCAGGGCCCCTCTATGGCTACACCTTC.

The chain is built from TRBV28 and TRBJ1-1, with 7 positions matching TRBD1. Germline V CDR1 and CDR2: MDHEN, SYDVKM. Trimming cost V 7 bases and J 0 bases; bases outside gene matches: 8. The CDR3 is 15 amino acids. Here the CDR3 DNA reads TGTGCCAGCACCATTGGGGACAGATTGAACACTGAAGCTTTCTTT. Its translation: CASTIGDRLNTEAFF.

The genes are TRBV5-1 and TRBJ2-2, with TRBD2 matching over 7 bases. CDR1 is SGHRS and CDR2 is YFSETQ in the germline V gene. There are 15 residues in the CDR3. The trim removed 0 bases at V and 7 bases at J, leaving 6 bases unmatched. The CDR3 spells CASSLERLAHGELFF. The CDR3, as DNA: TGCGCCAGCAGCTTGGAACGACTAGCCCACGGGGAGCTGTTTTTT.

This clone was seen only a few times. The chain links TRBV28 to TRBJ1-5; possible D gene TRBD1, 6 bases. Between the trimmed V and J ends, which lost 3 bases and 3 bases, there was a span of 12 bases. The CDR3 sequence is 15 residues long. Germline V gene data show CDR1 as MDHEN and CDR2 as SYDVKM. The CDR3 region is CASSFSTGNNQPQHF. Here the CDR3 DNA reads TGTGCCAGCAGTTTCTCAACAGGGAACAATCAGCCCCAGCATTTT.

The V and J genes are TRBV23-1 and TRBJ2-6; D is unclear. TRBV23-1 is flagged as an ORF with uncertain function. Trimming left V 0 bases short and J 0 bases short, with 21 bases between. CDR3 length equals 21 residues. CDR3 sequence reads: CASSQSSNLFGCCSGANVLTF. For the CDR3, the DNA is TGCGCCAGCAGTCAATCGTCGAACCTTTTTGGCTGCTGCTCTGGGGCCAACGTCCTGACTTTC.

The rearrangement uses TRBV6-5 and TRBJ1-4; tentative D call: TRBD1 (6 bases). The germline CDR1 and CDR2 sequences are MNHEY and SVGAGI. The CDR3 loop spans 13 amino acids. The V and J ends lost 5 bases and 11 bases respectively, with 15 bases between them. The CDR3 coding sequence is TGTGCCAGCAGTATCCAACAGGGCGAGAAACTGTTTTTT. Amino acids: CASSIQQGEKLFF.

V and J are TRBV28 and TRBJ1-1, with D perhaps TRBD1 (6 bases). Between the trimmed V and J ends, which lost 3 bases and 4 bases, there was a span of 15 bases. Germline V lookup: CDR1 MDHEN, CDR2 SYDVKM. CDR3 size: 15 residues. The CDR3: CASSLRGARVTEAFF. DNA of the CDR3: TGTGCCAGCAGTTTGCGGGGGGCTAGGGTCACTGAAGCTTTCTTT. Variable domain in full (rest from reference TRBV28 and TRBJ1-1): DVKVTQSSRYLVKRTGEKVFLECVQDMDHENMFWYRQDPGLGLRLIYFSYDVKMKEKGDIPEGYSVSREKKERFSLILESASTNQTSMYLCASSLRGARVTEAFFGQGTRLTVV.

V and J are TRBV19 and TRBJ2-7, with a weak D call TRBD2 (5 bases). The ends were cut back, 3 bases at V and 3 bases at J, with 6 bases in the middle. Germline V gene data show CDR1 as LNHDA and CDR2 as SQIVND (reference sequence). CDR3 length: 12 residues. CDR3 sequence: CASSMGDYEQYF. DNA for the CDR3: TGTGCCAGTAGTATGGGAGACTACGAGCAGTACTTC.

This chain links TRBV4-1 with TRBJ2-1; TRBD2 matches at 12 bases. Trimming at V came to 2 bases and at J to 9 bases, leaving 11 bases not matched to a gene. Germline V lookup: CDR1 MGHRA, CDR2 YSYEKL. The CDR3 runs 17 residues. The CDR3 protein is CASSQSPASGRAGEQFF. The CDR3 bases are TGCGCCAGCAGCCAATCCCCAGCTAGCGGGAGGGCCGGTGAGCAGTTCTTC.

The chain is built from TRBV5-8 and TRBJ1-1; 9 positions match TRBD1. In germline, CDR1 is SGHTS, CDR2 YDEGEE. This CDR3 is built from 15 residues. The V segment lost 4 bases and the J segment 4 bases; nucleotides outside the gene matches: 8. CDR3 coding DNA: TGTGCCAGCAGCGCCGGGACAGGGCCCGTCACTGAAGCTTTCTTT. Encoded protein: CASSAGTGPVTEAFF.

This clone was detected a few times. The CDR3 loop is CASSQDLMGATEAFF. The CDR3 DNA follows: TGTGCCAGCAGCCAAGATCTGATGGGGGCGACTGAAGCTTTCTTT. The rearrangement uses TRBV14 and TRBJ1-1, with D possibly TRBD1 on 6 matching bases. V gave up 0 bases and J gave up 5 bases, with 13 bases separating them. CDR3 size: 15 residues. Germline V gives CDR1 SGHDN, CDR2 FVKESK. The whole variable domain, filled in from reference TRBV14 and TRBJ1-1, reads EAGVTQFPSHSVIEKGQTVTLRCDPISGHDNLYWYRRVMGKEIKFLLHFVKESKQDESGMPNNRFLAERTGGTYSTLKVQPAELEDSGVYFCASSQDLMGATEAFFGQGTRLTVV.

This chain connects TRBV5-1 to TRBJ2-6; D possibly corresponds to TRBD1 (6 bases). Trimming took 0 bases from V and 0 from J, leaving 16 bases between them. The CDR3 runs to 19 residues. Germline lookup yields CDR1 SGHRS and CDR2 YFSETQ. Here the CDR3 reads CASSLAGLGQSSGANVLTF. The CDR3 DNA reads TGCGCCAGCAGCTTGGCCGGCCTGGGACAAAGCTCTGGGGCCAACGTCCTGACTTTC.

This clone was picked up one time. The chain has TRBV29-1 and TRBJ2-3, with TRBD2 matching over 7 bases. The CDR3 extends over 15 amino acids. The V gene end was trimmed by 3 bases and the J gene end by 4 bases; junction bases not matched to a gene: 10. In germline, CDR1 is SQVTM, CDR2 ANQGSEA. CDR3: CSVDSGGRFADTQYF. As DNA, the CDR3 is TGCAGCGTTGACTCAGGCGGGAGATTCGCAGATACGCAGTATTTT.

CDR3 in amino acids: CASSSESGSTDTQYF. CDR3 bases: TGTGCCAGCAGCTCCGAGAGCGGGAGCACAGATACGCAGTATTTT. The genes are TRBV5-5 and TRBJ2-3; possible D gene TRBD2, 6 bases. From germline, CDR1 is SGHKS and CDR2 YYEKEE (reference sequence). CDR3 length equals 15 residues. Between the trimmed V and J ends, which lost 3 bases and 0 bases, there was a span of 11 bases.

This clone was seen a few times. V and J are TRBV4-1 and TRBJ2-7, with D perhaps TRBD1 (5 bases). Germline V gives CDR1 MGHRA, CDR2 YSYEKL. Trimming took 0 bases from V and 9 from J, leaving 6 bases between them. This CDR3 has 11 amino acids. The CDR3: CASSQDDRQYF. The CDR3 bases are TGCGCCAGCAGCCAAGACGACAGGCAGTACTTC.

The rearrangement joins TRBV27 to TRBJ2-3; 15 nucleotides align to TRBD2. In germline, CDR1 is MNHEY, CDR2 SMNVEV (reference sequence). CDR3 size: 17 residues. V was clipped by 5 bases and J by 6 bases; unmatched bases: 9. The CDR3 here is CASSMRGLAGGRDTQYF. CDR3 nucleotide sequence: TGTGCCAGCAGTATGCGAGGACTAGCGGGAGGGAGGGATACGCAGTATTTT.

This rearrangement joins TRBV5-1 to TRBJ1-6; TRBD1 agrees at 7 bases. Unmatched junction bases numbered 10, after V lost 3 bases and J lost 10 bases. CDR3 length: 15 amino acids. Per the germline V gene, CDR1 is SGHRS and CDR2 is YFSETQ. The CDR3 coding sequence is TGCGCCAGCAGCTCCGGGACAGACGACTGGTCACCCCTCCACTTT. Translated, it gives CASSSGTDDWSPLHF.

The table lists this clone with a few counts. The V and J genes are TRBV4-2 and TRBJ1-2; 7 bases fit TRBD1. CDR3 length equals 15 residues. The J segment lost 3 bases and the V segment lost 1 base, leaving 5 bases of the junction unmatched. The germline V gene encodes CDR1 LGHNA and CDR2 YNFKEQ. The CDR3 here is CASSQVNRGDYGYTF. The DNA of the CDR3 is TGTGCCAGCAGCCAAGTGAACAGGGGCGACTATGGCTACACCTTC.

The rearrangement links TRBV6-1 to TRBJ2-5; TRBD2 matches 7 bases. The J call is doubtful: the DNA matches TRBJ2-7 better. The CDR3 extends over 14 amino acids. CDR1 is MNHNS, CDR2 SASEGT, per germline. Here the CDR3 DNA reads TGTGCCAGCAGCCGAACGGGGACTACCTACGAGCAGTACTTC. Encoded protein: CASSRTGTTYEQYF.

V and J are TRBV2 and TRBJ1-5, with 7 bases lining up with TRBD1. CDR3 length equals 15 residues. V gave up 6 bases and J gave up 4 bases; unmatched junction bases: 9. CDR1 SNHLY and CDR2 FYNNEI come from the germline V gene. CDR3 nucleotides: TGTGCCAGCAGCGGTCAGACAGGGCAAAATCAGCCCCAGCATTTT. Protein product: CASSGQTGQNQPQHF.

This clone was recorded only once. The chain couples TRBV4-2 to TRBJ2-3; 9 bases align to TRBD2. Looked up from germline, CDR1 is LGHNA and CDR2 is YNFKEQ. The V segment lost 2 bases and the J segment 3 bases; nucleotides outside the gene matches: 9. The CDR3 extends over 17 amino acids. The CDR3 sequence: CASSQLPGSGRTDTQYF. DNA for the CDR3: TGTGCCAGCAGCCAACTCCCGGGTAGCGGGAGAACAGATACGCAGTATTTT.

The rearrangement links TRBV5-1 to TRBJ1-1; D is perhaps TRBD1 (5 bases). V was shortened by 2 bases and J by 7 bases, with 9 bases between the two germline ends. CDR1 SGHRS and CDR2 YFSETQ come from the germline V gene. The CDR3 runs to 12 residues. CDR3 region: CASSFPGGEAFF. CDR3 sequence (DNA): TGCGCCAGCAGCTTTCCGGGGGGTGAAGCTTTCTTT.

The chain links TRBV10-1 to TRBJ1-1; D might be TRBD1 (5 bases). V lost 4 bases and J 4 bases, leaving 16 bases between the germline ends. CDR3 size: 15 residues. The germline V gene encodes CDR1 WNHNN and CDR2 SYGVQD (reference sequence). The CDR3 bases are TGCGCCAGCAGTGCTCTGAACTCAGGGTCCACTGAAGCTTTCTTT. Its translation: CASSALNSGSTEAFF.